This TCR beta chain came from a study of T-cell memory formation after mild COVID-19. This CDR3 contains 13 residues. Looked up from germline, CDR1 is SGHTA and CDR2 is FQGNSA. V was pared by 5 bases and J by 7 bases, with 15 bases between. In TCRdb, the 5' RACE reads were re-called with MiXCR into one record per CDR3 protein. The sample yields some 48,000 distinct CDR3 sequences, 12% seen once. This clonotype has just a few counts. The receptor's source is a young man who had mild COVID-19 (a few samples of this study predate the infection). Cell type and time point are not known. What was sequenced was PBMCs or a T cell subset sorted from them (not recorded which). The genes are TRBV7-2 and TRBJ2-7, with D perhaps matching TRBD1 (6 bases). CDR3 region: CASSPQGLGEQYF. The DNA for the CDR3 is TGTGCCAGCAGCCCTCAGGGGCTGGGTGAGCAGTACTTC.